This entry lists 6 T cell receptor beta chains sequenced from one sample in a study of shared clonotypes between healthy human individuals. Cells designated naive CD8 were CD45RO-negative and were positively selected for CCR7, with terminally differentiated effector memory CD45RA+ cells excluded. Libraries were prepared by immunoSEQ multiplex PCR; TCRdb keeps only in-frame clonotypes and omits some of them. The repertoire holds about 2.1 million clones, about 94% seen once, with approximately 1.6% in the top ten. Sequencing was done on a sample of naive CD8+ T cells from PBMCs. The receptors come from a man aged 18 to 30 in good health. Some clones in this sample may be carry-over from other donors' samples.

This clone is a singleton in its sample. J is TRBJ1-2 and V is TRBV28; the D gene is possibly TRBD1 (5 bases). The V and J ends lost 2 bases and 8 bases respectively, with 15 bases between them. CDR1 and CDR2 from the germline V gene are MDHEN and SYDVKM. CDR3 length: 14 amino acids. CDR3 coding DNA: TGTGCCAGCAGTTTACCCGACAGCATTCGCGGCTACACCTTC. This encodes CASSLPDSIRGYTF.

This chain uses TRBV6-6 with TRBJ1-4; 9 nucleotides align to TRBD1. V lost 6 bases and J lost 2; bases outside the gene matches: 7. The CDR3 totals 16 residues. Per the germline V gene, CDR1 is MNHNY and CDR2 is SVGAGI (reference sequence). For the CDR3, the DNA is TGTGCCAGCAGCGGTGAGACAGGGGGGACTAATGAAAAACTGTTTTTT. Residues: CASSGETGGTNEKLFF.

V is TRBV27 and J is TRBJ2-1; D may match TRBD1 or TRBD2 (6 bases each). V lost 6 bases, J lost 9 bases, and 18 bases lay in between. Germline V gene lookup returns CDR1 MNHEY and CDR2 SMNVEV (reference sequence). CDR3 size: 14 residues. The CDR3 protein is CASRAGGGEGEQFF. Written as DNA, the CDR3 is TGTGCCAGCAGAGCCGGAGGGGGAGAGGGTGAGCAGTTCTTC.

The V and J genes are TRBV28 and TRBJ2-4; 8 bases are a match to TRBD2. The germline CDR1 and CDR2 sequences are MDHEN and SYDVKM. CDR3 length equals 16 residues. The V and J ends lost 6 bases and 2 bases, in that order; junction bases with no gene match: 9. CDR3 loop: CASSSSREVTKNIQYF. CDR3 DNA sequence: TGTGCCAGCAGCTCCTCGCGGGAGGTGACCAAAAACATTCAGTACTTC.

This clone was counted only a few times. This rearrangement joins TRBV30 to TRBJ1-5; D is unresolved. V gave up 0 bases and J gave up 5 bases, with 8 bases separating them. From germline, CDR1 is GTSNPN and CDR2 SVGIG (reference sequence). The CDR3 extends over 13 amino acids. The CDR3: CAWSVLSDQPQHF. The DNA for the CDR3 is TGTGCCTGGAGTGTCTTAAGCGATCAGCCCCAGCATTTT.

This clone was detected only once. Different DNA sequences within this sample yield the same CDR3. The CDR3 nucleotides read TGTGCCAGCAGCCCCCGACAGGGGTTGAACACTGAAGCTTTCTTT. Protein product: CASSPRQGLNTEAFF. The V and J genes are TRBV7-9 and TRBJ1-1; 8 nucleotides agree with TRBD1. J gave up 0 bases and V 5 bases, and 5 bases lay outside the gene matches. The V gene's germline CDR1 is SEHNR and CDR2 FQNEAQ (reference sequence). The CDR3 has 15 residues.